The 29 T cell receptor beta chains in this list originate from one sample, sequenced in a study of CD8 T cells in ankylosing spondylitis. TCRdb independently ran MiXCR on the 5' RACE reads; one entry per CDR3 protein. This sample has 250,000 to 400,000 distinct CDR3 sequences, with under 14% found just once. The sample consisted of blood, either unsorted or a sorted T cell fraction (not recorded which). Receptor source: a female donor with ankylosing spondylitis or in good health (not recorded which).

This clonotype was counted at least ten times. The chain has TRBV7-2 and TRBJ2-3, with D tentatively TRBD2 (5 bases). The CDR3 extends over 13 amino acids. Trimming shortened V by 5 bases and J by 4 bases, and 10 bases separated the two germline ends. CDR1 SGHTA and CDR2 FQGNSA come from the germline V gene. CDR3 amino acids: CASSGGPADTQYF. CDR3 bases: TGTGCCAGCAGCGGCGGGCCGGCAGATACGCAGTATTTT. The full variable domain, with the rest looked up from reference TRBV7-2 and TRBJ2-3, is GAGVSQSPSNKVTEKGKDVELRCDPISGHTALYWYRQSLGQGLEFLIYFQGNSAPDKSGLPSDRFSAERTGGSVSTLTIQRTQQEDSAVYLCASSGGPADTQYFGPGTRLTVL.

This clonotype has ten or more counts. J is TRBJ2-4 and V is TRBV10-3; D gene uncertain. Germline lookup yields CDR1 ENHRY and CDR2 SYGVKD. This CDR3 region has 16 residues. V lost 3 bases and J lost 3, with 15 bases in between. The DNA of the CDR3 is TGTGCCATCAGTGACTCAGGCCTCTCGGGCAAAAACATTCAGTACTTC. This gives the protein CAISDSGLSGKNIQYF.

This chain connects TRBV11-2 to TRBJ2-7; D call uncertain. The CDR3 runs to 12 residues. CDR1 and CDR2 (germline): SGHAT, FQNNGV. Trimming left V 4 bases short and J 6 bases short, with 10 bases between. The CDR3 DNA reads TGTGCCAGCAGCTCCGTGGGTGTCGAGCAGTACTTC. It translates to CASSSVGVEQYF.

There are many counts of this clonotype. The CDR3 DNA sequence: TGCAGTGCTAGAGATCAGGGGGACATCCCCTACTATGGCTACACCTTC. It codes for CSARDQGDIPYYGYTF. The chain has TRBV20-1 and TRBJ1-2; the match to TRBD1 covers 7 bases. Losses at the gene ends were 0 bases for V and 3 bases for J; bases not matched to a gene: 10. This CDR3 has 16 amino acids. The germline V gene has CDR1 DFQATT and CDR2 SNEGSKA (reference sequence).

This clonotype was picked up many times. The chain joins TRBV20-1 to TRBJ2-3; 11 bases fit TRBD2. CDR3 length: 18 amino acids. V shed 2 bases and J 1 base; nucleotides not matched to a gene: 11. The V gene's germline CDR1 is DFQATT and CDR2 SNEGSKA (reference sequence). CDR3 bases: TGCAGTGCTAGATCCCTAGCGGGGGGTTATAGGGGCACAGATACGCAGTATTTT. Residues: CSARSLAGGYRGTDTQYF.

This clonotype was seen a few times. The chain carries TRBV27 and TRBJ2-2; possible D gene TRBD2, 7 bases. The CDR3 has 14 amino acids. Between the trimmed V and J ends, which lost 3 bases and 7 bases, there was a span of 12 bases. The V gene's germline CDR1 is MNHEY and CDR2 SMNVEV (reference sequence). CDR3 nucleotide sequence: TGTGCCAGCAGTTTCGGGGGGCTAGTCGGGGAGCTGTTTTTT. Amino acid sequence: CASSFGGLVGELFF.

This clonotype has at least ten counts. V gene TRBV20-1 combines with J gene TRBJ2-2; the match to TRBD2 covers 13 bases. This CDR3 spans 15 amino acids. CDR1 is DFQATT and CDR2 is SNEGSKA in the germline V gene (reference sequence). Trimming removed 5 bases from V and 2 bases from J; junction bases left unmatched: 2. The chain's CDR3 is CSARTSGRNTGELFF. The CDR3, as DNA: TGCAGTGCTCGGACTAGCGGGAGAAACACCGGGGAGCTGTTTTTT.

This CDR3 reads CASSTASGTIYEQYF. In nucleotides, the CDR3 is TGCGCCAGCAGCACAGCATCAGGGACGATCTACGAGCAGTACTTC. This chain joins TRBV5-1 and TRBJ2-7; D possibly matches TRBD1 or TRBD2 (5 bases each). Trimming removed 4 bases at V and 3 bases at J, with 17 bases between. The CDR3 is 15 residues long. Germline loops: CDR1 SGHRS, CDR2 YFSETQ.

Only one count was recorded for this clonotype. V and J are TRBV9 and TRBJ2-2; D may match TRBD1 or TRBD2 (5 bases each). Germline V gene sequence: CDR1 SGDLS, CDR2 YYNGEE. This CDR3 spans 15 amino acids. V shed 4 bases and J shed 5 bases, with 15 bases lying between them. DNA for the CDR3: TGTGCCAGCAGCACAGGAGGATCGAGAACCGGGGAGCTGTTTTTT. Amino acid sequence: CASSTGGSRTGELFF.

There are many counts of this clonotype. The J gene is TRBJ1-1, the V gene TRBV6-5, with D unresolved. The CDR3 runs 14 residues. With 2 bases removed from V and 6 bases from J, the gap between germline ends came to 13 bases. The germline gives CDR1 MNHEY, CDR2 SVGAGI. The CDR3 protein is CASSYDLVRAEAFF. As DNA, the CDR3 is TGTGCCAGCAGTTACGACCTAGTCCGCGCTGAAGCTTTCTTT.

In its sample, this clonotype was seen a few times. The genes are TRBV20-1 and TRBJ1-1; 8 nucleotides align to TRBD1. This CDR3 is built from 15 residues. Trimming took 3 bases from V and 5 from J; bases not matched to a gene: 11. The germline CDR1 and CDR2 sequences are DFQATT and SNEGSKA (reference sequence). The CDR3 DNA follows: TGCAGTGCTAGGGATCCTGGACAGGGTGCTACTGAAGCTTTCTTT. Translating it yields CSARDPGQGATEAFF.

In this sample, this clonotype turned up many times. The V gene is TRBV12-3 or TRBV12-4, the J gene TRBJ2-1; the D is unclear. V was pared by 5 bases and J by 4 bases, with 9 bases between. The CDR3 extends over 13 amino acids. The CDR3 sequence: CASSILQYNEQFF. CDR3 sequence (DNA): TGTGCCAGCAGTATCCTACAGTACAATGAGCAGTTCTTC.

This clonotype was seen many times. This chain connects TRBV20-1 to TRBJ2-1; TRBD1 is a possible D gene (7 bases). Germline CDR1 and CDR2: DFQATT and SNEGSKA (reference sequence). The CDR3 is made up of 13 amino acids. CDR3 loop: CGGIGRGRDEQFF. Here the CDR3 DNA reads TGCGGGGGGATAGGAAGGGGGCGCGATGAGCAGTTCTTC.

This clonotype turned up a few times. The rearrangement joins TRBV4-1 to TRBJ2-3, with 9 bases fitting TRBD2. This CDR3 spans 18 amino acids. V lost 1 base, J lost 5 bases, and 13 bases stayed unmatched. CDR1 and CDR2 (germline): MGHRA, YSYEKL. The DNA of the CDR3 is TGCGCCAGCAGCCAAGCGTCGACCAGCGGGGGGATTGGAGATACGCAGTATTTT. This translates into CASSQASTSGGIGDTQYF.

This clonotype showed up many times. V usage is TRBV15 and J usage is TRBJ2-1; no clear D gene. V was trimmed by 0 bases and J by 8 bases, leaving 17 bases between them. This CDR3 spans 16 amino acids. Germline lookup yields CDR1 LNHNV and CDR2 YYDKDF (reference sequence). CDR3 sequence (DNA): TGTGCCACCAGCAGAGATTTCCAGGACCCCGGAGATGAGCAGTTCTTC. Translation: CATSRDFQDPGDEQFF. Filled out from reference TRBV15 and TRBJ2-1, the complete variable domain reads DAMVIQNPRYQVTQFGKPVTLSCSQTLNHNVMYWYQQKSSQAPKLLFHYYDKDFNNEADTPDNFQSRRPNTSFCFLDIRSPGLGDTAMYLCATSRDFQDPGDEQFFGPGTRLTVL.

Points on this clonotype: A read error is possible here, since a much larger clone lies one base away. Here the CDR3 omits its conserved ending phenylalanine or tryptophan, so a read error is the likely source. This chain joins TRBV6-1 and TRBJ1-1; 7 bases agree with TRBD1. The J segment lost 0 bases and the V segment lost 5 bases, leaving 6 bases of the junction unmatched. The CDR3 is made up of 15 amino acids. CDR1 and CDR2 from the germline V gene are MNHNS and SASEGT. Written as DNA, the CDR3 is TGTGCCAGCAGTCCACAGGGGTACATGAACACTGAAGCTTTCTCT. The encoded protein is CASSPQGYMNTEAFS.

This clonotype was seen many times. The chain carries TRBV5-1 and TRBJ1-1, with no clear D. Germline CDR1 reads SGHRS; CDR2 reads YFSETQ. Trimming took 1 base from V and 0 from J, leaving 13 bases between them. This CDR3 is built from 16 residues. DNA for the CDR3: TGCGCCAGCAGCTTGACGTTTAGGAAAATGAACACTGAAGCTTTCTTT. Amino acid sequence: CASSLTFRKMNTEAFF.

This clonotype was detected a few times. This chain joins TRBV4-3 and TRBJ2-1; 9 bases fit TRBD2. The CDR3 has 16 amino acids. J gave up 8 bases and V 1 base, and 9 bases lay outside the gene matches. CDR1 LGHNA and CDR2 YSLEER come from the germline V gene. The CDR3: CASSQVRLAGIYEQFF. In DNA form, the CDR3 reads TGCGCCAGCAGCCAAGTTCGGCTAGCGGGAATCTATGAGCAGTTCTTC.

This clonotype was detected many times. The chain is built from TRBV20-1 and TRBJ2-2; 8 bases line up with TRBD2. Germline values: CDR1 DFQATT, CDR2 SNEGSKA (reference sequence). V lost 0 bases to trimming and J lost 4 bases; unmatched junction nucleotides: 10. The CDR3 has 17 amino acids. The CDR3 loop is CSARDTVPGGGTGELFF. The CDR3 nucleotides are TGCAGTGCTAGAGATACGGTCCCGGGGGGGGGCACCGGGGAGCTGTTTTTT.

This clonotype was seen ten or more times. The chain couples TRBV6-1 to TRBJ1-1, with 9 bases matching TRBD1. V was clipped by 8 bases and J by 0 bases; unmatched bases: 10. The CDR3 totals 16 residues. Germline V gives CDR1 MNHNS, CDR2 SASEGT. CDR3 in DNA: TGTGCCAGCGGAGGAGGGACAGGGATATTGAACACTGAAGCTTTCTTT. It is translated as CASGGGTGILNTEAFF.

The chain is built from TRBV7-8 and TRBJ1-1; D not certain. This CDR3 has 15 residues. Germline V gives CDR1 SGHVS, CDR2 FQNEAQ. V was trimmed by 5 bases and J by 1 base, leaving 14 bases between them. CDR3 amino acids: CASSQGPNPNTEAFF. The CDR3 nucleotides are TGTGCCAGCAGCCAAGGACCGAATCCGAACACTGAAGCTTTCTTT.

This clonotype has a count of ten or more. The chain recombines TRBV28 with TRBJ1-2; TRBD1 aligns across 8 bases. CDR3 size: 13 residues. J lost 14 bases, V lost 6 bases, and 14 bases had no gene match. Germline V gives CDR1 MDHEN, CDR2 SYDVKM. In DNA form, the CDR3 reads TGTGCCAGCAGCCGAGGGACAGGTACCACTACAACCTTC. Protein product: CASSRGTGTTTTF.

Many counts were recorded for this clonotype. The chain is built from TRBV5-5 and TRBJ2-7, with a tentative D call TRBD2 (5 bases). V was clipped by 2 bases and J by 3 bases, with 18 bases between them. CDR1 is SGHKS, CDR2 YYEKEE, per germline (reference sequence). The CDR3 extends over 16 amino acids. The CDR3 sequence: CASSFGGTPRYYEQYF. The CDR3 DNA reads TGTGCCAGCAGCTTTGGAGGAACACCACGCTACTACGAGCAGTACTTC.

The chain employs TRBV20-1 and TRBJ2-1; 10 bases match TRBD2. CDR3 length: 14 amino acids. Per germline, CDR1 DFQATT and CDR2 SNEGSKA (reference sequence). CDR3 region: CIAPWASGRGEQFF. The CDR3, as DNA: TGCATTGCCCCGTGGGCTAGCGGGAGAGGAGAGCAGTTCTTC.

This CDR3 reads CASSSLQGAGELFF. For the CDR3, the DNA is TGCGCCAGCAGCTCATTACAGGGGGCCGGGGAGCTGTTTTTT. V and J are TRBV5-1 and TRBJ2-2, with TRBD1 matching 8 bases. The CDR3 covers 14 residues. Per the germline V gene, CDR1 is SGHRS and CDR2 is YFSETQ. The J segment lost 6 bases and the V segment lost 3 bases, leaving 4 bases of the junction unmatched. The variable domain in full, completed from reference TRBV5-1 and TRBJ2-2, reads KAGVTQTPRYLIKTRGQQVTLSCSPISGHRSVSWYQQTPGQGLQFLFEYFSETQRNKGNFPGRFSGRQFSNSRSEMNVSTLELGDSALYLCASSSLQGAGELFFGEGSRLTVL.

This chain joins TRBV12-3 or TRBV12-4 and TRBJ2-3, with D hard to call. This CDR3 region has 16 residues. Trimming left V 8 bases short and J 0 bases short, with 18 bases between. DNA of the CDR3: TGTGCCAGCTCTCCCGGGCCGTTTCTGAGCACAGATACGCAGTATTTT. Residues: CASSPGPFLSTDTQYF.

This clonotype was recorded many times. J is TRBJ2-1 and V is TRBV20-1; 8 bases map to TRBD2. Trimming took 1 base from V and 7 from J; bases not matched to a gene: 6. The CDR3 covers 14 residues. CDR1 is DFQATT, CDR2 SNEGSKA, per germline (reference sequence). The CDR3 DNA reads as TGCAGTGCTAGAGCCAGCGGGAGTGTGAATGAGCAGTTCTTC. It translates to CSARASGSVNEQFF.

This clonotype appeared many times. The chain employs TRBV5-6 and TRBJ1-2; 9 nucleotides line up with TRBD1. CDR1 is SGHDT and CDR2 is YYEEEE in the germline V gene. Losses at the gene ends were 0 bases for V and 5 bases for J; bases not matched to a gene: 2. The CDR3 spans 14 residues. CDR3: CASSLEQGAYGYTF. The CDR3 coding sequence is TGTGCCAGCAGCTTGGAACAGGGGGCGTATGGCTACACCTTC.

There are a few counts of this clonotype. This rearrangement joins TRBV6-2 or TRBV6-3 to TRBJ2-7; TRBD2 aligns across 13 bases. The germline gives CDR1 MNHEY, CDR2 SVGEGT. The length of the CDR3 is 17 residues. J was trimmed by 6 bases and V by 2 bases; bases with no gene match: 10. CDR3 nucleotide sequence: TGTGCCAGCAGTTACCGGACTAGCGGGAGCGGGTTTTTCGAGCAGTACTTC. This encodes CASSYRTSGSGFFEQYF.